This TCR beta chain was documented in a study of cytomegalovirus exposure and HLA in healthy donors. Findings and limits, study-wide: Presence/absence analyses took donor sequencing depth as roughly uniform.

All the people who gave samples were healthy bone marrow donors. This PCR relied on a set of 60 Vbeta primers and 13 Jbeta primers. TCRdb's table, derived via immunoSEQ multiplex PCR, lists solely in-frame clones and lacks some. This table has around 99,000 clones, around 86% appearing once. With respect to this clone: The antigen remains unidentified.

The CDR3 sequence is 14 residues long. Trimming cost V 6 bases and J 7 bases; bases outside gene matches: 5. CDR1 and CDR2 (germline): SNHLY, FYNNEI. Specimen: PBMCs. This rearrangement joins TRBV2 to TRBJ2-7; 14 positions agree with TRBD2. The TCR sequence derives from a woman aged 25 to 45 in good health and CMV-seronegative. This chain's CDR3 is CASRGLAGVGEQYF. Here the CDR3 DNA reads TGTGCCAGCAGGGGACTAGCGGGAGTGGGGGAGCAGTACTTC.